Shown below are 11 T cell receptor beta chains from a single sample sequenced in a study of T cell repertoires in cytomegalovirus infection. TCRdb reprocessed the reads with MiXCR, giving one entry per CDR3 protein. The table lists 290,000 or so distinct CDR3 sequences, 8% to 10% of them singletons. The sample taken for sequencing was PBMCs. These receptors came from a human donor in good health (CMV status not recorded). Some clones in this sample may be carry-over from other donors' samples.

This clonotype showed up many times. This sequence joins TRBV5-6 and TRBJ2-7; TRBD1 aligns across 7 bases. The CDR3 runs to 14 residues. Per the germline V gene, CDR1 is SGHDT and CDR2 is YYEEEE. J lost 1 base, V lost 6 bases, and 7 bases had no gene match. DNA for the CDR3: TGTGCCAGCATCGGACAGGCTGAATCCTACGAGCAGTACGTC. It yields the protein CASIGQAESYEQYV.

The sample holds many counts of this clonotype. V usage is TRBV5-6 and J usage is TRBJ2-1; D not certain. Trimming took 6 bases from V and 5 from J, leaving 12 bases between them. The germline CDR1 and CDR2 sequences are SGHDT and YYEEEE. CDR3 size: 13 residues. CDR3 amino acids: CASTRLGNNEQFF. The CDR3 DNA is TGTGCCAGCACCCGCCTGGGGAACAATGAGCAGTTCTTC.

This clonotype was observed many times. The V gene is TRBV12-3 or TRBV12-4, the J gene TRBJ2-1; unclear D gene. Trimming pared 1 base from V and 5 bases from J, leaving 12 bases between. This CDR3 is built from 15 residues. CDR3 residues: CASSLGHLTDNEQFF. DNA for the CDR3: TGTGCCAGCAGTTTAGGACACCTTACCGACAATGAGCAGTTCTTC.

The chain employs TRBV4-3 and TRBJ1-6; D is perhaps TRBD1 (5 bases). This CDR3 has 19 residues. V lost 0 bases and J lost 1, with 16 bases in between. Looked up from germline, CDR1 is LGHNA and CDR2 is YSLEER. This CDR3 reads CASSQDYVKGSSYNSPLHF. The CDR3 DNA reads TGCGCCAGCAGCCAAGATTATGTAAAGGGGAGTTCCTATAATTCACCCCTCCACTTT.

This clonotype was detected ten times or more. The chain uses TRBV7-2 and TRBJ2-1, with D perhaps TRBD2 (5 bases). There are 14 residues in the CDR3. The V gene lost 0 bases and the J gene lost 5 bases, with 8 bases spanning the gap. CDR1 is SGHTA, CDR2 FQGNSA, per germline. The CDR3 here is CASSLARVHNEQFF. CDR3 nucleotide sequence: TGTGCCAGCAGCTTAGCGAGGGTACACAATGAGCAGTTCTTC.

This clonotype was seen more than once but under ten times. This chain joins TRBV14 and TRBJ2-2; TRBD1 agrees at 9 bases. The CDR3 loop spans 18 amino acids. V was pared by 4 bases and J by 1 base, with 10 bases of the junction left unmatched. Germline V gives CDR1 SGHDN, CDR2 FVKESK. CDR3 residues: CASSLITGGSRNTGELFF. The CDR3 region has the DNA TGTGCCAGCAGCCTAATTACAGGGGGCAGTAGGAACACCGGGGAGCTGTTTTTT.

This clonotype was recorded a few times. The V and J genes are TRBV20-1 and TRBJ1-1; D is unclear. V shed 6 bases and J shed 8 bases, with 13 bases lying between them. This CDR3 has 11 residues. The germline V gene encodes CDR1 DFQATT and CDR2 SNEGSKA (reference sequence). DNA of the CDR3: TGCAGTGCCGACGGCGCCTCGGAAGCTTTCTTT. As protein: CSADGASEAFF.

Here the CDR3 reads CSARRPEKSNTIYF. In nucleotides, the CDR3 is TGCAGTGCTAGAAGGCCAGAGAAATCAAACACCATATATTTT. The gene calls are TRBV20-1 and TRBJ1-3, with no clear D. With 2 bases removed from V and 6 bases from J, the gap between germline ends came to 14 bases. CDR1 DFQATT and CDR2 SNEGSKA come from the germline V gene (reference sequence). This CDR3 contains 14 residues.

This chain joins TRBV7-9 and TRBJ2-7, with no clear D. Trimming stripped 1 base from V and 3 bases from J, with 7 bases between. This CDR3 has 13 residues. Germline V lookup: CDR1 SEHNR, CDR2 FQNEAQ (reference sequence). CDR3 amino acids: CASSLGSVYEQYV. The CDR3 DNA is TGTGCCAGCAGCTTAGGATCGGTCTACGAGCAGTACGTC.

In this sample, this clonotype turned up many times. The chain uses TRBV7-8 and TRBJ2-3, with 7 nucleotides matching TRBD2. Germline V gene sequence: CDR1 SGHVS, CDR2 FQNEAQ. The CDR3 is 17 residues long. Trimming took 1 base from V and 2 from J; bases not matched to a gene: 9. The CDR3 DNA reads TGTGCCAGCAGCTTAGTTGTGGGGAGGGGAGTCACAGATACGCAGTATTTT. Translated: CASSLVVGRGVTDTQYF.

This clonotype was seen a few times. The CDR3: CASSFGRDEAFF. CDR3 bases: TGTGCCAGCAGCTTCGGCAGGGACGAAGCTTTCTTT. The chain recombines TRBV7-9 with TRBJ1-1; a possible D gene is TRBD1 (5 bases). CDR3 length: 12 residues. V dropped 3 bases and J dropped 8 bases, with 10 bases sitting between them. Germline CDR1 is SEHNR and CDR2 is FQNEAQ (reference sequence).